Detailed here is one TCR beta chain. This clone appeared a few times. Its target antigen remains unknown. No much larger clone is present one base from it, and per-base qualities are unavailable. This specimen belongs to a study of radiotherapy plus CTLA-4 blockade in lung cancer (dated 2018 in TCRdb). Background for the entire study: Among enrolled patients, roughly 17% had an objective response and approximately 30% reached disease control. Study-level results and caveats: Increased serum interferon-beta after radiation, together with early dynamic changes in blood T cell clones, were reported to be the strongest predictors of response. After treatment with radiotherapy and ipilimumab, TCR clones that originated in tumors expanded in peripheral blood.

Library preparation used the immunoSEQ multiplex PCR assay. Entries here come from immuneACCESS through TCRdb and include only in-frame sequences with V and J called. Some clones fail to appear in such tables; in the studies checked, an unresolved V gene covers under half of the shortfall, and the cause of the remainder is unknown. This sample is represented by tens of thousands of clones; around 83% of them were singletons. The ten largest clones represent 0.75% to 1% of the sample. V lost 4 bases and J lost 8 bases; the stretch between them is 12 bases long. From the cysteine up to the phenylalanine, the CDR3 has a length of 12 residues. CDR3 DNA only is kept here, 36 bases in frame from base 1. CDR1 SGHDT and CDR2 YYEEEE were looked up in the germline V gene. In this study, focal radiation therapy paired with CTLA-4 blockade (ipilimumab) was tested in patients who had chemo-refractory metastatic non-small-cell lung cancer.

The sequenced sample was peripheral blood, obtained from a patient treated with radiotherapy plus ipilimumab. The clonotype comes from a human donor with non-small cell lung cancer who had stable disease on radiotherapy plus ipilimumab. The chain couples TRBV5-6 to TRBJ1-2, with the D gene too uncertain to name. The nucleotide sequence reads TGTGCCAGCAGCCCGATAGGGTCCGGCTACACCTTC. Translation gives CASSPIGSGYTF.